The 9 T cell receptor beta chains below come from one sample, sequenced in a study of human T cells and chemical hapten exposure. Stated time point: patch test 2, 6 weeks after DPC sensitization. Treatment reported: therapeutic diphenylcyclopropenone sensitization with weekly scalp DPC. MiXCR, run by TCRdb on the RACE reads, gives a single entry per CDR3 protein. The table includes approximately 110,000 distinct CDR3 sequences, about a tenth detected once. Sequenced here: whole blood, sampled in connection with sensitization to the hapten diphenylcyclopropenone (DPC). These TCRs come from a woman in her thirties or forties with alopecia areata. Some clones in this sample may be carry-over from other donors' samples.

This clonotype turned up a few times. The chain couples TRBV12-3 or TRBV12-4 to TRBJ2-7; TRBD1 aligns across 7 bases. CDR3 length: 14 residues. J was trimmed by 2 bases and V by 4 bases; bases with no gene match: 5. The CDR3 is CASSWGQYTYEQYF. Written as DNA, the CDR3 is TGTGCCAGCAGTTGGGGACAGTATACCTACGAGCAGTACTTC.

This clonotype was recorded at least ten times. This chain links TRBV9 with TRBJ2-3, with TRBD2 matching 14 bases. The CDR3 loop spans 16 amino acids. Germline V gene data show CDR1 as SGDLS and CDR2 as YYNGEE. With V trimmed by 2 bases and J by 5 bases, 4 bases remained unmatched. The CDR3 sequence is CASSVGTSGGLDTQYF. CDR3 nucleotides: TGTGCCAGCAGCGTGGGGACTAGCGGGGGCCTAGATACGCAGTATTTT.

As to this clonotype: Being one base from a much bigger clone, this may be a read error. The chain joins TRBV29-1 to TRBJ1-1; unclear D gene. The germline CDR1 and CDR2 sequences are SQVTM and ANQGSEA. The length of the CDR3 is 13 residues. V dropped 6 bases and J dropped 3 bases, with 14 bases sitting between them. The CDR3 sequence: CSVPSAVDTEAFF. In DNA, the CDR3 is TGCAGCGTCCCCTCGGCAGTGGACACTGAAGCTTTCTTT.

This clonotype was detected a few times. DNA of the CDR3: TGTGCCAGCAGCCCAGGACCGTCGAGCTTGAACACTGAAGCTTTCTTT. Its protein product is CASSPGPSSLNTEAFF. The J gene is TRBJ1-1, the V gene TRBV7-3; D not resolved. There are 16 residues in the CDR3. Germline CDR1 reads SGHTA; CDR2 reads FQGTGA. The V end lost 5 bases, the J end lost 0 bases, and 16 bases lay between the germline ends.

This clonotype showed up just a few times. The chain has TRBV5-1 and TRBJ1-1; no reliable D call. The CDR3 has 13 residues. The V end was cut by 0 bases, the J end by 5 bases, with 8 bases between. Germline CDR1 and CDR2: SGHRS and YFSETQ. CDR3 sequence (DNA): TGCGCCAGCAGCTTGGCCTCAAGGACTGAAGCTTTCTTT. This codes for CASSLASRTEAFF.

This chain uses TRBV6-5 with TRBJ2-1; TRBD2 is a possible D gene (5 bases). This CDR3 comprises 14 residues. The V end was cut by 2 bases, the J end by 10 bases, with 15 bases between. Per the germline V gene, CDR1 is MNHEY and CDR2 is SVGAGI. CDR3 region: CASSYGRAAWEQFF. CDR3 DNA: TGTGCCAGCAGTTACGGGCGGGCCGCCTGGGAGCAGTTCTTC.

This clonotype was detected ten times or more. V and J are TRBV7-2 and TRBJ1-2; 7 nucleotides align to TRBD1. Germline CDR1 and CDR2: SGHTA and FQGNSA. Trimming at V came to 4 bases and at J to 0 bases, leaving 8 bases not matched to a gene. The CDR3 consists of 16 residues. This chain's CDR3 is CASSSRGGGSNYGYTF. CDR3 sequence (DNA): TGTGCCAGCAGCTCCCGGGGAGGGGGCTCTAACTATGGCTACACCTTC.

This chain joins TRBV29-1 and TRBJ1-2, with D maybe TRBD1 (5 bases). The CDR3 runs 13 residues. Germline V gene data show CDR1 as SQVTM and CDR2 as ANQGSEA. The V and J ends lost 8 bases and 6 bases respectively, with 19 bases between them. CDR3 region: CSIDSSSPHGYTF. CDR3 nucleotides: TGCAGCATAGACAGTTCGTCCCCGCATGGCTACACCTTC.

The table lists this clonotype with many counts. The genes are TRBV19 and TRBJ1-2; no clear D gene. The CDR3 is 13 residues long. V was clipped by 3 bases and J by 2 bases, with 7 bases between them. CDR1 LNHDA and CDR2 SQIVND come from the germline V gene (reference sequence). CDR3 in DNA: TGTGCCAGTAGTATTAGCGTAAACTATGGCTACACCTTC. It codes for CASSISVNYGYTF.